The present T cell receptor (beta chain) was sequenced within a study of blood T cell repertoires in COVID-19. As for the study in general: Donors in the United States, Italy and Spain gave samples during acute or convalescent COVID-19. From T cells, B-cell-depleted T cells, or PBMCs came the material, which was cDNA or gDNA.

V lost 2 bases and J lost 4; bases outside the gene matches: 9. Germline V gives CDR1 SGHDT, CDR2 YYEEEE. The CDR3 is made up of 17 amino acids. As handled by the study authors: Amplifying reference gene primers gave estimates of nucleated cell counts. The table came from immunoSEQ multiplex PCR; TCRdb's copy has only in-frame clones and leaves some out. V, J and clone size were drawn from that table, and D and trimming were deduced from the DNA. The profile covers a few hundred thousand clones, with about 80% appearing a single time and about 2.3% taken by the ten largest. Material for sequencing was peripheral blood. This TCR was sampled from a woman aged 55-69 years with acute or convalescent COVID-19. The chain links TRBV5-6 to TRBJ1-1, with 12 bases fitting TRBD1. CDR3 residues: CASSLPGQGARVTEAFF. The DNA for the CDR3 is TGTGCCAGCAGCTTACCGGGACAGGGGGCGCGTGTCACTGAAGCTTTCTTT.